These T cell receptor beta chains were read from a single sample in a study of radiation and T cells in renal cell carcinoma. Produced via immunoSEQ multiplex PCR; TCRdb's table is partial and in-frame only. The sample has 100,000 to 150,000 clones, about four fifths seen once. The sample was blood, taken from a patient whose treatment included radiotherapy and nephrectomy. These receptors came from a woman aged 55 to 70 with renal cell carcinoma. The conserved cysteine and the conserved F or W are not part of the CDR3 here. Fields, in order: clone size, CDR3 length, J gene, D gene, V gene, CDR3 protein. The D gene is left open where the match is weak. Part of the rows lack a size; the others show once, few, many or a class for expanded clones.

>NA|13|TRBJ2-1|TRBD2|TRBV5-4
ASSSGTSGYNEQF
>NA|12|TRBJ1-5|NA|TRBV2
ASNDNYSNQPQH
>NA|11|TRBJ2-3|NA|TRBV28
ASSNNPAYTQY
>NA|10|TRBJ2-1|NA|TRBV19
ASESFYNEQF
>NA|14|TRBJ1-4|NA|TRBV2
ASRATRGATNEKLF
>NA|11|TRBJ1-5|NA|TRBV28
ASRPGARQPQH
>few|11|TRBJ2-1|TRBD1|TRBV6-5
ASSPDRVNEQF
>NA|13|TRBJ1-1|NA|TRBV27
ASSSEQGGSLEAF
>NA|13|TRBJ2-7|NA|TRBV4-1
ASSPRTASSYEQY
>NA|14|TRBJ1-2|TRBD1|TRBV5-6
ASSRKGQIIFYGYT
>once|12|TRBJ1-1|NA|TRBV5-4
ASSLEWGGTEAF
>NA|12|TRBJ2-5|NA|TRBV30
AWSVQGIVGTQY
>NA|17|TRBJ1-6|NA|TRBV5-1
ASSLRQQLKSSYNSPLH
>NA|13|TRBJ1-1|NA|TRBV6-4
ASKKEGNMNTEAF
>NA|12|TRBJ2-1|NA|TRBV28
ASGGTGSYNEQF
>few|15|TRBJ1-5|TRBD1|TRBV15
ATSRDWDWDRGQPQH
>NA|12|TRBJ2-7|NA|TRBV5-5
ASSFGRGVYEQY
>once|14|TRBJ1-5|TRBD1|TRBV7-2
ASSIGTGLGNQPQH
>NA|13|TRBJ2-2|TRBD1|TRBV10-3
AIRQGARDTGELF
>NA|11|TRBJ1-1|NA|TRBV5-5
ASSIRRDTEAF
>NA|11|TRBJ2-2|NA|TRBV9
ASSVVGVGELF
>few|13|TRBJ1-1|TRBD1|TRBV27
ASSALLSGGSEAF
>NA|11|TRBJ2-3|NA|TRBV7-9
ASSVSPTDTQY
>NA|14|TRBJ2-5|NA|TRBV9
ASSVGPYKGAETQY
>NA|8|TRBJ1-4|NA|TRBV6-6
ASREEKLF
>NA|11|TRBJ1-2|NA|TRBV19
AINTGSFYGYT